The T cell receptor beta chain described here comes from a study of T cell responses to AZD1222 COVID-19 vaccine. Regarding this clone: Antigen: not known.

Method: immunoSEQ multiplex PCR; TCRdb's copy keeps in-frame clones and lacks some. The sample consists of more than 100,000 clones, roughly 93% of them appearing once. General observations from the study: The number of AZD1222 recipients seropositive at baseline was only 5 to 7. Donors were largely white British and mainly female; clonal diversity was possibly underestimated. Regions left unmutated in variants are reportedly the target of nearly half of spike-specific TCRs.

The sample in question was peripheral blood, obtained on day 0 of AZD1222 vaccination. This clonotype was obtained from an adult in good health.

CDR3 DNA: TGTGCCAGCAGCGACCCGGACAGAAACACTGAAGCTTTCTTT. Its translation is CASSDPDRNTEAFF. The genes are TRBV11-2 and TRBJ1-1; tentatively, D is TRBD1 (6 bases). The CDR3 length is 14 residues. With 5 bases removed from V and 2 bases from J, the gap between germline ends came to 12 bases. Germline CDR1 SGHAT, CDR2 FQNNGV.